The clone carrying this T cell receptor beta chain was observed at least ten times. What it binds is unknown. Read data end 3 residues before the CDR3 end; the end is taken from the germline J gene. Here immunoSEQ multiplex PCR was the method, and the copy in TCRdb shows in-frame clones only, minus some. Listed for the sample are tens of thousands of clones, none seen a single time. The germline V gene has CDR1 DFQATT and CDR2 SNEGSKA (reference sequence). This CDR3 spans 13 amino acids. Losses at the gene ends were 8 bases for V and 4 bases for J; bases not matched to a gene: 8. The sample belongs to a study of T cell clonality in common variable immunodeficiency. Overall study findings and caveats: Common variable immunodeficiency TCR beta sequences reportedly had fewer deletions and N-nucleotide insertions.

Each donor provided roughly 4.5 to 8.5 ml of heparinized whole blood. Material for sequencing was peripheral blood mononuclear cells. The sequence was obtained from a person aged 18-70 years in good health. This chain connects TRBV20-1 to TRBJ1-1; 9 nucleotides agree with TRBD1. The CDR3: CSPGQGRTTEAFF. CDR3 DNA (partial): TGCAGTCCCGGACAGGGGAGGACCACTGAA.